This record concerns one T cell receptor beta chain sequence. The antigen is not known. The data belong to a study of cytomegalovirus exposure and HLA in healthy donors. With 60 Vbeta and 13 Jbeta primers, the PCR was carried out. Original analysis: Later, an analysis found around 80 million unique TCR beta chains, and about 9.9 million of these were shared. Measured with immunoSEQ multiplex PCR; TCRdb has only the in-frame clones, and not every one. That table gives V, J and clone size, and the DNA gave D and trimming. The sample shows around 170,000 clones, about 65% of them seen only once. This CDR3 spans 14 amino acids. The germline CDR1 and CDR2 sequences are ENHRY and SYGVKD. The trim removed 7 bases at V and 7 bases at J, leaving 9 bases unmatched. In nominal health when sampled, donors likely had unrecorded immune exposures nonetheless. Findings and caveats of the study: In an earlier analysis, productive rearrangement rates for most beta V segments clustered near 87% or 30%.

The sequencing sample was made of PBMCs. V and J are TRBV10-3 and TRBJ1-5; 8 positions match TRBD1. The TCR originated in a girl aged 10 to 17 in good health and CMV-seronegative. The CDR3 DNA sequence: TGTGCCATCAACGACAGGGGAGAAGGGCAGCCCCAGCATTTT. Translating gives CAINDRGEGQPQHF.